One sample yielded the 13 T cell receptor beta chains listed below, sequenced in a study of T cell changes during pregnancy in multiple sclerosis. Using immunoSEQ multiplex PCR, the repertoire was profiled, and TCRdb retains in-frame clones only, with some absent. The sample contains 73,000 or so clones, about 89% of which appear only once. The specimen was peripheral blood, collected in the second trimester of pregnancy. Receptors were obtained from a female donor with multiple sclerosis, enrolled in a pregnancy study.

The chain is built from TRBV30 and TRBJ1-1; 8 bases are shared with TRBD1. The CDR3 sequence is 17 residues long. The germline gives CDR1 GTSNPN, CDR2 SVGIG (reference sequence). V was pared by 2 bases and J by 6 bases, with 17 bases of the junction left unmatched. CDR3 DNA sequence: TGTGCCTGGAGTTCCATAAGGACAGGGTTTTTATTATCTGAAGCTTTCTTT. It codes for CAWSSIRTGFLLSEAFF.

The chain carries TRBV5-4 and TRBJ2-7; 8 bases fit TRBD1. CDR1 and CDR2 (germline): SGHNT, YYREEE (reference sequence). V shed 4 bases, J shed 7 bases, and the junction held 4 bases outside the gene matches. The length of the CDR3 is 12 residues. The CDR3 coding sequence is TGTGCCAGCAGCCCAGGACAGGGTGAGCAGTACTTC. Translation gives CASSPGQGEQYF.

This chain joins TRBV6-5 and TRBJ2-5, with TRBD2 identical over 10 bases. Germline V CDR1 and CDR2: MNHEY, SVGAGI. The CDR3 loop spans 15 amino acids. V was clipped by 2 bases and J by 6 bases; unmatched bases: 6. CDR3 region: CASSYGAGGTKTQYF. Written as DNA, the CDR3 is TGTGCCAGCAGTTACGGAGCGGGGGGGACGAAGACCCAGTACTTC.

This clone was detected only once. Other DNA sequences in this specimen translate into the identical CDR3. V gene TRBV6-5 combines with J gene TRBJ1-5; D not resolved. This CDR3 comprises 13 residues. Germline CDR1 and CDR2: MNHEY and SVGAGI. V gave up 0 bases and J gave up 4 bases, with 4 bases separating them. The CDR3 region is CASSYSQNQPQHF. As DNA, the CDR3 is TGTGCCAGCAGTTACTCGCAGAATCAGCCCCAGCATTTT.

The rearrangement links TRBV7-3 to TRBJ1-1; unclear D gene. Trimming shortened V by 0 bases and J by 5 bases, and 10 bases separated the two germline ends. The length of the CDR3 is 14 residues. From germline, CDR1 is SGHTA and CDR2 FQGTGA. CDR3 sequence: CASSLTRGMTEAFF. The CDR3 bases are TGTGCCAGCAGCTTAACTCGGGGTATGACTGAAGCTTTCTTT.

The CDR3 reads CASSVASGVSTDTQYF. The CDR3 coding sequence is TGTGCCAGCAGCGTAGCTAGCGGGGTTAGCACAGATACGCAGTATTTT. The rearrangement links TRBV9 to TRBJ2-3, with 9 positions matching TRBD2. The J segment lost 0 bases and the V segment lost 0 bases, leaving 2 bases of the junction unmatched. Germline V CDR1 and CDR2: SGDLS, YYNGEE. This CDR3 comprises 16 residues.

This clone showed up just once. The chain has TRBV6-1 and TRBJ2-1; no clear D. Germline CDR1 and CDR2: MNHNS and SASEGT. The germline V and J ends were trimmed by 8 bases and 8 bases, with 10 bases remaining between them. This CDR3 spans 11 amino acids. The CDR3 loop is CASGRSDEQFF. The CDR3 region has the DNA TGTGCCAGCGGCCGAAGCGATGAGCAGTTCTTC.

The chain joins TRBV18 to TRBJ2-2; D is perhaps TRBD1 (5 bases). Germline values: CDR1 KGHSH, CDR2 LQKENI. The CDR3 is 14 residues long. Trimming pared 1 base from V and 5 bases from J, leaving 8 bases between. CDR3 DNA sequence: TGTGCCAGCTCACCACAAGGGGTAACCGGGGAGCTGTTTTTT. Its translation is CASSPQGVTGELFF. Supplemented by reference TRBV18 and TRBJ2-2, the full variable domain reads NAGVMQNPRHLVRRRGQEARLRCSPMKGHSHVYWYRQLPEEGLKFMVYLQKENIIDESGMPKERFSAEFPKEGPSILRIQQVVRGDSAAYFCASSPQGVTGELFFGEGSRLTVL.

CDR3 coding DNA: TGTGCCAGCAGTTACTCGATACAGTCTCAGGGCTACACCTTC. As protein: CASSYSIQSQGYTF. This chain connects TRBV6-5 to TRBJ1-2; D not certain. The CDR3 covers 14 residues. CDR1 is MNHEY and CDR2 is SVGAGI in the germline V gene. Trimming stripped 0 bases from V and 8 bases from J, with 13 bases between.

The rearrangement links TRBV6-5 to TRBJ1-2; no clear D. From germline, CDR1 is MNHEY and CDR2 SVGAGI. The CDR3 is 14 residues long. V was trimmed by 6 bases and J by 3 bases, leaving 14 bases between them. DNA for the CDR3: TGTGCCAGCAGATATCTGAGGAGCGACTATGGCTACACCTTC. Residues: CASRYLRSDYGYTF.

This sequence joins TRBV7-8 and TRBJ2-7; weak D call: TRBD2 (5 bases). The germline V gene encodes CDR1 SGHVS and CDR2 FQNEAQ. Trimming took off 5 bases at V and 3 bases at J, with 11 bases between the two ends. The length of the CDR3 is 13 residues. The CDR3 region has the DNA TGTGCCAGCAGCCCCGGACTGGTCTACGAGCAGTACTTC. Its protein is CASSPGLVYEQYF.

The V gene is TRBV12-5, the J gene TRBJ1-5; TRBD1 is a possible D gene (6 bases). CDR3 length: 14 amino acids. V lost 5 bases and J lost 0, with 8 bases in between. Germline assignment: CDR1 LGHNT and CDR2 FRNRAP. DNA for the CDR3: TGTGCTAGTGGTCGGACAGATAGCAATCAGCCCCAGCATTTT. Translation: CASGRTDSNQPQHF. The full variable domain, its missing parts supplied by reference TRBV12-5 and TRBJ1-5, is DARVTQTPRHKVTEMGQEVTMRCQPILGHNTVFWYRQTMMQGLELLAYFRNRAPLDDSGMPKDRFSAEMPDATLATLKIQPSEPRDSAVYFCASGRTDSNQPQHFGDGTRLSIL.

The V gene is TRBV12-2, the J gene TRBJ1-1; no DNA check was done on the table's D call, TRBD1. TRBV12-2 is a recognized pseudogene. CDR3 length: 14 residues. The CDR3 is CASPIEGVNTEAFF. The CDR3 coding sequence is TGTGCAAGTCCCATAGAGGGGGTGAACACTGAAGCTTTCTTT.